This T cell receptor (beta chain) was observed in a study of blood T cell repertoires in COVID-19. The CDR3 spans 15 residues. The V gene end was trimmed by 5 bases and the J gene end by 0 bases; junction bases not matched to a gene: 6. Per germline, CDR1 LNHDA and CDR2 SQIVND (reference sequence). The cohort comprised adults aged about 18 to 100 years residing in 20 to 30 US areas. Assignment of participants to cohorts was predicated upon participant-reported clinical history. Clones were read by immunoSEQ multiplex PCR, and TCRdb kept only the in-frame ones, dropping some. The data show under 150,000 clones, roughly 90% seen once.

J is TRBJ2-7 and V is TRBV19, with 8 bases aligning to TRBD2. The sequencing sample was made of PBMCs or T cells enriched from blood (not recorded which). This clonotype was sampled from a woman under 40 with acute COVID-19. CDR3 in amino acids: CASSFKRESSYEQYF. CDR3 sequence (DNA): TGTGCCAGTAGTTTCAAGCGGGAGTCCTCCTACGAGCAGTACTTC.